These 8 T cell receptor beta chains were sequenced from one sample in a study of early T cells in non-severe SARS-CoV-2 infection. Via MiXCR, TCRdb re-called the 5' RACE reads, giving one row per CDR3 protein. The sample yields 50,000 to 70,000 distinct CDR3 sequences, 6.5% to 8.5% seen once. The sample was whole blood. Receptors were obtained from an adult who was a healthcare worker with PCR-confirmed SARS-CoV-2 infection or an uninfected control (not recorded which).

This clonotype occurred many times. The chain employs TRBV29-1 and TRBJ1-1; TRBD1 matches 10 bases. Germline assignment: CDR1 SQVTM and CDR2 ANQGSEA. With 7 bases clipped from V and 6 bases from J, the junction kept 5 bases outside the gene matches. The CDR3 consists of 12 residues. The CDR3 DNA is TGCAGCGGGGACAGGGGTCCAGCTGAAGCTTTCTTT. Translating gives CSGDRGPAEAFF.

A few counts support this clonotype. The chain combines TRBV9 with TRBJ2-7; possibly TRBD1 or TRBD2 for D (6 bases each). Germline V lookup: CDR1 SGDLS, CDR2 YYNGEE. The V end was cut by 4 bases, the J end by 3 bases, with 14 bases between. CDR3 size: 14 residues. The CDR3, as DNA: TGTGCCAGCAGCCCCGGGGGCAATCGCTACGAGCAGTACTTC. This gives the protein CASSPGGNRYEQYF. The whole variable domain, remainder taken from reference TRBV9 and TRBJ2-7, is DSGVTQTPKHLITATGQRVTLRCSPRSGDLSVYWYQQSLDQGLQFLIQYYNGEERAKGNILERFSAQQFPDLHSELNLSSLELGDSALYFCASSPGGNRYEQYFGPGTRLTVT.

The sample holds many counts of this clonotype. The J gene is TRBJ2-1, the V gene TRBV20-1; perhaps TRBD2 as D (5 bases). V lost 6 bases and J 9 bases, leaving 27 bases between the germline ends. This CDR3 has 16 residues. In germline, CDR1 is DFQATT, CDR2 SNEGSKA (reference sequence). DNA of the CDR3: TGCAGTGCCAAACCTCTGATTAGCGTCGAGTGGGGTGAGCAGTTCTTC. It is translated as CSAKPLISVEWGEQFF.

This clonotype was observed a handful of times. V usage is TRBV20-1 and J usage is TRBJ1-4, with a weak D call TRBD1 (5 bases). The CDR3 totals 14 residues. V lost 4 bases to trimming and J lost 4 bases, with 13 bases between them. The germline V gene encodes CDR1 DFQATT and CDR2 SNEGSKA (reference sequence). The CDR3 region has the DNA TGCAGTGCTAAACAGGCTCGGGATAATGAAAAACTGTTTTTT. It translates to CSAKQARDNEKLFF.

The CDR3 protein is CASKWGERKNTGELFF. The CDR3 region has the DNA TGTGCCAGCAAATGGGGAGAGCGGAAGAACACCGGGGAGCTGTTTTTT. The V call is TRBV6-1, the J call TRBJ2-2, with D possibly matching TRBD2 (5 bases). Germline V lookup: CDR1 MNHNS, CDR2 SASEGT. The V gene lost 7 bases and the J gene lost 1 base, with 16 bases spanning the gap. The CDR3 loop spans 16 amino acids.

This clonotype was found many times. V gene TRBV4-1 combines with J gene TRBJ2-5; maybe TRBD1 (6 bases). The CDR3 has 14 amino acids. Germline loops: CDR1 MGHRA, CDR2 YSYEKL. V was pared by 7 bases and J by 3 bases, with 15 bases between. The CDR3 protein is CASTPGEFKETQYF. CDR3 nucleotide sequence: TGCGCCAGCACCCCAGGGGAATTCAAAGAGACCCAGTACTTC.

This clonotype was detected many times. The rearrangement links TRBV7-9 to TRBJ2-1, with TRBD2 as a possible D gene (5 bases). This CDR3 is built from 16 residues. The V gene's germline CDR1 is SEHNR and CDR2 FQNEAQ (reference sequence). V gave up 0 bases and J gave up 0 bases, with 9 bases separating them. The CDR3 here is CASSLARTSSYNEQFF. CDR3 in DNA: TGTGCCAGCAGCTTAGCGCGAACTAGCTCCTACAATGAGCAGTTCTTC.

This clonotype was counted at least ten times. This CDR3 is CASSRNGHRDYEQYF. Here the CDR3 DNA reads TGCGCCAGCAGCCGAAACGGACATAGGGACTACGAGCAGTACTTC. The rearrangement uses TRBV4-1 and TRBJ2-7; TRBD1 is a possible D gene (5 bases). The V gene lost 4 bases and the J gene lost 3 bases, with 16 bases spanning the gap. Germline lookup yields CDR1 MGHRA and CDR2 YSYEKL. CDR3 length: 15 residues.